The entry below gives a single TCR beta chain sequence along with its context. V was pared by 5 bases and J by 10 bases, with 12 bases between. CDR3 length equals 13 residues. Germline V gene sequence: CDR1 SEHNR, CDR2 FQNEAQ (reference sequence). The entry originates in a study of blood T cell repertoires in COVID-19. The overall study: The origin of the acute and convalescent COVID-19 samples was the United States, Italy and Spain. Nucleic acid was either cDNA or gDNA, and it came from T cells, B-cell-depleted T cells, or PBMCs.

In the original analysis: Amplification with reference gene primers provided the estimates of nucleated cell counts. The repertoire was sequenced with immunoSEQ multiplex PCR; TCRdb's copy has only in-frame clones and lacks some. D and trimming were read from the DNA, whereas the V and J calls and clone size are those reported in that table. The table shows roughly 150,000 clones, with 85% to 90% occurring only once. Sequencing was performed on peripheral blood. This sequence joins TRBV7-9 and TRBJ1-6; D uncertain. The sequence derives from a woman aged 80 or over with acute or convalescent COVID-19. CDR3 in DNA: TGTGCCAGCAGCCCGCTCTACCTCTCACCCCTCCACTTT. Translation: CASSPLYLSPLHF.